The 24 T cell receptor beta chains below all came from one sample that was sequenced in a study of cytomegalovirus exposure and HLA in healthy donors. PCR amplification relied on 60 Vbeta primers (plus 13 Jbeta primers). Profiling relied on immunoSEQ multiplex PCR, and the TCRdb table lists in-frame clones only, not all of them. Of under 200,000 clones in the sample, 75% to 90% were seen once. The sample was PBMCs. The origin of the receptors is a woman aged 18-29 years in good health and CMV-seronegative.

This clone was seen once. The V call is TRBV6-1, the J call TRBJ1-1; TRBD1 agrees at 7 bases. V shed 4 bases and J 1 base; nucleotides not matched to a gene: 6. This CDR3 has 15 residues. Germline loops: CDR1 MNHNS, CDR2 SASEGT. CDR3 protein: CASSGETGKNTEAFF. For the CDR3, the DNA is TGTGCCAGCAGTGGGGAGACAGGGAAGAACACTGAAGCTTTCTTT.

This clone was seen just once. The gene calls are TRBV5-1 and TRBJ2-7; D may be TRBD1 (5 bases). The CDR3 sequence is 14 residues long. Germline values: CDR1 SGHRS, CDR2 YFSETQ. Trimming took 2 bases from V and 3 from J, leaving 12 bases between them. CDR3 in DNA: TGCGCCAGCAGCTTCTCAGGGCCGGACTACGAGCAGTACTTC. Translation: CASSFSGPDYEQYF.

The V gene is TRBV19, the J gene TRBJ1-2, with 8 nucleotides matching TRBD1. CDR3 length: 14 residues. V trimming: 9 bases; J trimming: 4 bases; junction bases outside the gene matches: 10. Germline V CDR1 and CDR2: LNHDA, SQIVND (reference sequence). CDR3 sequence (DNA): TGTGCCAGCACGAAGGGGACAGGTATCTATGGCTACACCTTC. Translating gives CASTKGTGIYGYTF.

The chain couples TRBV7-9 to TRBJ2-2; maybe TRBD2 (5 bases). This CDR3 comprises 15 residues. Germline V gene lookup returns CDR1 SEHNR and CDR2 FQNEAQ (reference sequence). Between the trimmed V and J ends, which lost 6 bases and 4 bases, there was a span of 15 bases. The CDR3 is CASSNPGLSTGELFF. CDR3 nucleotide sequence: TGTGCCAGCAGTAACCCAGGACTTTCCACCGGGGAGCTGTTTTTT.

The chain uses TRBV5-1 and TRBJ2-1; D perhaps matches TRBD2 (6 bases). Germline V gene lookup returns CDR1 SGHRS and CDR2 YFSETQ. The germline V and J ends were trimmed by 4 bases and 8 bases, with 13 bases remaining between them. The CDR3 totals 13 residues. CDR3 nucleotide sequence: TGCGCCAGCAGCACGCGACTAGTAGATGAGCAGTTCTTC. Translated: CASSTRLVDEQFF.

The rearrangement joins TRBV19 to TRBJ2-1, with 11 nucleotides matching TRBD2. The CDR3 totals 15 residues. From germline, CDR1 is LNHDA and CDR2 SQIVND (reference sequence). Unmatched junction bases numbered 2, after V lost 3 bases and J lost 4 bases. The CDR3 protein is CASSMGTSGYNEQFF. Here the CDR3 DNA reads TGTGCCAGTAGTATGGGGACTAGCGGTTACAATGAGCAGTTCTTC.

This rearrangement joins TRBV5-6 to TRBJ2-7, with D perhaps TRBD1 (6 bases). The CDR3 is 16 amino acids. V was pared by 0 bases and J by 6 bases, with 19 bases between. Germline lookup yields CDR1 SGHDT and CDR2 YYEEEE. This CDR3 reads CASSLARKTGEIEQYF. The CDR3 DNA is TGTGCCAGCAGCTTGGCCCGAAAGACAGGAGAGATCGAGCAGTACTTC.

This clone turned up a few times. The CDR3 DNA follows: TGTGCCAGCAGCGTATCGAGCTCTGGGGCCAACGTCCTGACTTTC. It codes for CASSVSSSGANVLTF. V usage is TRBV9 and J usage is TRBJ2-6; D call uncertain. Germline lookup yields CDR1 SGDLS and CDR2 YYNGEE. This CDR3 region has 15 residues. V lost 1 base to trimming and J lost 0 bases, with 5 bases between them.

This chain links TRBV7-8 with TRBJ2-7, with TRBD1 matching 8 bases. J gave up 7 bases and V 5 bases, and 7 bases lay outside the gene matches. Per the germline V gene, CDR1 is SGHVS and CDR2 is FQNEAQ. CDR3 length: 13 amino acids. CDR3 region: CASSTTGVGEQYF. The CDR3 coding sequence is TGTGCCAGCAGCACGACAGGGGTGGGGGAGCAGTACTTC.

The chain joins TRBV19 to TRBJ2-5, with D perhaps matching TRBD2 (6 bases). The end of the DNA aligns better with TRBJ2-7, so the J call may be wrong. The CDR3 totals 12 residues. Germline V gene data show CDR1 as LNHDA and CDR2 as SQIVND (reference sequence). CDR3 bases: TGTGCCAGTAGTAGACTAGAGGGCGAGCAGTACTTC. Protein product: CASSRLEGEQYF.

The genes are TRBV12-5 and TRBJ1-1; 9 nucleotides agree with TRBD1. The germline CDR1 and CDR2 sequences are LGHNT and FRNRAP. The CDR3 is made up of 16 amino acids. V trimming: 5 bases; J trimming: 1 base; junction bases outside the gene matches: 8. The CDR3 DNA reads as TGTGCTAGTGGTCCGCGGACAGGGGAAGGGAACACTGAAGCTTTCTTT. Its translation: CASGPRTGEGNTEAFF.

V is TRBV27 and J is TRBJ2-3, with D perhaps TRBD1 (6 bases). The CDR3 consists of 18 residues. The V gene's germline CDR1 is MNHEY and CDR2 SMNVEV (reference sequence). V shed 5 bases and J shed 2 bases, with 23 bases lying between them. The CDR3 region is CASSPTYLGQLNTDTQYF. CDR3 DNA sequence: TGTGCCAGCAGTCCGACCTATCTTGGACAGTTGAACACAGATACGCAGTATTTT.

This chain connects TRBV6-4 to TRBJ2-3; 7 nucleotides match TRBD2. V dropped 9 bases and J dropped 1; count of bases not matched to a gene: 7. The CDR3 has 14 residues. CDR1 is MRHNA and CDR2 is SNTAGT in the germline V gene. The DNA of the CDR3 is TGTGCCAGTTCCCAGCTAGCGGGCACAGATACGCAGTATTTT. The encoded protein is CASSQLAGTDTQYF.

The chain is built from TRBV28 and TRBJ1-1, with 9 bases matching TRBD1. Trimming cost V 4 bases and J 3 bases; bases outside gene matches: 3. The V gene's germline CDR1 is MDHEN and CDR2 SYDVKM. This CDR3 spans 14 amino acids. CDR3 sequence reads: CASSSGQGDTEAFF. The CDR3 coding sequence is TGTGCCAGCAGTTCGGGACAGGGCGACACTGAAGCTTTCTTT.

CDR3 residues: CASSMRGSGANVLTF. CDR3 sequence (DNA): TGTGCCAGTAGTATGCGGGGGAGCGGGGCCAACGTCCTGACTTTC. This chain joins TRBV19 and TRBJ2-6; TRBD2 matches at 7 bases. CDR1 is LNHDA, CDR2 SQIVND, per germline (reference sequence). The CDR3 is made up of 15 amino acids. V was clipped by 3 bases and J by 4 bases; unmatched bases: 3.

For the CDR3, the DNA is TGTGCCAGCAGTTTCGACAGAAACTACGAGCAGTACTTC. It is translated as CASSFDRNYEQYF. This chain connects TRBV7-8 to TRBJ2-7; D may be TRBD1 (5 bases). From germline, CDR1 is SGHVS and CDR2 FQNEAQ. The CDR3 totals 13 residues. V dropped 6 bases and J dropped 3 bases, with 12 bases sitting between them.

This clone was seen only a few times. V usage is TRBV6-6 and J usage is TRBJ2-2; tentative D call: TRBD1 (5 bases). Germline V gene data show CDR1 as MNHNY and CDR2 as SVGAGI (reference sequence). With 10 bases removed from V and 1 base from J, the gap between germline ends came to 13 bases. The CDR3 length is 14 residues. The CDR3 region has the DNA TGTGCCACCCGACTGGGGCGGAACACCGGGGAGCTGTTTTTT. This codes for CATRLGRNTGELFF.

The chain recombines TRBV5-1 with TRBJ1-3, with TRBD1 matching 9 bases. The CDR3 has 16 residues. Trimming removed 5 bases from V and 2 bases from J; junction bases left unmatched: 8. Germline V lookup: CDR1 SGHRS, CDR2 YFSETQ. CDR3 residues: CASRRDRERTGNTIYF. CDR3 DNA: TGCGCCAGCAGAAGGGACAGGGAACGTACTGGAAACACCATATATTTT. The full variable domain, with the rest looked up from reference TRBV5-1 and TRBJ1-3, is KAGVTQTPRYLIKTRGQQVTLSCSPISGHRSVSWYQQTPGQGLQFLFEYFSETQRNKGNFPGRFSGRQFSNSRSEMNVSTLELGDSALYLCASRRDRERTGNTIYFGEGSWLTVV.

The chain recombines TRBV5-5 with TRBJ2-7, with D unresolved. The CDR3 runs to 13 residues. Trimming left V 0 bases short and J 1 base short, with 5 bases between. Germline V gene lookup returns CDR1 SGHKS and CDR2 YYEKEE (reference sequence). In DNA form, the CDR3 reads TGTGCCAGCAGCTTGGGTATGTCCTACGAGCAGTACTTC. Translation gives CASSLGMSYEQYF.

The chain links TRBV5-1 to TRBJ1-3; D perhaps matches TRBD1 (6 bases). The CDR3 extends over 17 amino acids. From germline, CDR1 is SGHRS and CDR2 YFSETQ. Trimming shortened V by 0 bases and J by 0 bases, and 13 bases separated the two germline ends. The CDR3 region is CASSLAQTGRSGNTIYF. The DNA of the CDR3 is TGCGCCAGCAGCTTGGCCCAGACAGGTCGCTCTGGAAACACCATATATTTT.

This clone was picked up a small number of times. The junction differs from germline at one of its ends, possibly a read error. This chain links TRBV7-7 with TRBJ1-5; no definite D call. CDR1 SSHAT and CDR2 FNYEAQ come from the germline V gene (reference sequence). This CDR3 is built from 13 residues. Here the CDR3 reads CASSPTPDQPQHF. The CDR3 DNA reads TGTGCTAGCAGTCCTACCCCCGATCAGCCCCAGCATTTT. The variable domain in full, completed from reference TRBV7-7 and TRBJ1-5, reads GAGVSQSPRYKVTKRGQDVTLRCDPISSHATLYWYQQALGQGPEFLTYFNYEAQPDKSGLPSDRFSAERPEGSISTLTIQRTEQRDSAMYRCASSPTPDQPQHFGDGTRLSIL.

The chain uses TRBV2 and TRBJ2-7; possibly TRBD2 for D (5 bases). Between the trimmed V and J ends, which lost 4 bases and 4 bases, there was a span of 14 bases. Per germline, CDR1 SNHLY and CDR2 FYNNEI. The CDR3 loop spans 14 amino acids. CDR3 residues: CASSGPGGAYEQYF. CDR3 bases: TGTGCCAGCAGTGGGCCAGGAGGTGCGTACGAGCAGTACTTC.

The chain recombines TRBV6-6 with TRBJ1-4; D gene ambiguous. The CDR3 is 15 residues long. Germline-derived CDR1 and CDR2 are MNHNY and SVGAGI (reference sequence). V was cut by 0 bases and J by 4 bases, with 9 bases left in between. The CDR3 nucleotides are TGTGCCAGCAGTTACTCTCCTTTCCTTAATGAAAAACTGTTTTTT. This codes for CASSYSPFLNEKLFF.

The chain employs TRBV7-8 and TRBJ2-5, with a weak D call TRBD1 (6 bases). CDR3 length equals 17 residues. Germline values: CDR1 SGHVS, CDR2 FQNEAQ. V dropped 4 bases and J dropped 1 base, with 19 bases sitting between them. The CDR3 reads CASSSTATGWVQETQYF. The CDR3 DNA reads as TGTGCCAGCAGCTCTACGGCTACAGGGTGGGTCCAAGAGACCCAGTACTTC.